This entry concerns a single T cell receptor (beta chain). Arm-PCR with iRepertoire HTBI primers amplified the CDR3 regions for these TCR beta libraries. TCRdb re-called the multiplex PCR reads with MiXCR, one entry per CDR3 protein. The data hold some 500,000 distinct CDR3 sequences, with around 15% observed a single time. The record originates from a study of regulatory T cells in long-lasting Graves disease. Time point noted: newly diagnosed GD, antithyroid drugs for less than 3 months. Construction of the TCR library relied on RNA isolated from PBMCs. This sample also appeared in a second study, on T cells in Graves' hyperthyroidism and ophthalmopathy.

The clonotype originates from a woman in her forties or fifties with Graves disease. The source material was peripheral blood mononuclear cells (PBMCs), sampled at new diagnosis, from a patient treated with antithyroid drugs.

CDR3: CASSYLASSEQFF. The CDR3 DNA is TGTGCCAGCAGTTACTTAGCTAGCTCTGAGCAGTTCTTC. The rearrangement links TRBV6-5 to TRBJ2-1; the D gene is possibly TRBD2 (5 bases). Looked up from germline, CDR1 is MNHEY and CDR2 is SVGAGI. V lost 1 base and J lost 9, with 10 bases in between. The CDR3 extends over 13 amino acids.